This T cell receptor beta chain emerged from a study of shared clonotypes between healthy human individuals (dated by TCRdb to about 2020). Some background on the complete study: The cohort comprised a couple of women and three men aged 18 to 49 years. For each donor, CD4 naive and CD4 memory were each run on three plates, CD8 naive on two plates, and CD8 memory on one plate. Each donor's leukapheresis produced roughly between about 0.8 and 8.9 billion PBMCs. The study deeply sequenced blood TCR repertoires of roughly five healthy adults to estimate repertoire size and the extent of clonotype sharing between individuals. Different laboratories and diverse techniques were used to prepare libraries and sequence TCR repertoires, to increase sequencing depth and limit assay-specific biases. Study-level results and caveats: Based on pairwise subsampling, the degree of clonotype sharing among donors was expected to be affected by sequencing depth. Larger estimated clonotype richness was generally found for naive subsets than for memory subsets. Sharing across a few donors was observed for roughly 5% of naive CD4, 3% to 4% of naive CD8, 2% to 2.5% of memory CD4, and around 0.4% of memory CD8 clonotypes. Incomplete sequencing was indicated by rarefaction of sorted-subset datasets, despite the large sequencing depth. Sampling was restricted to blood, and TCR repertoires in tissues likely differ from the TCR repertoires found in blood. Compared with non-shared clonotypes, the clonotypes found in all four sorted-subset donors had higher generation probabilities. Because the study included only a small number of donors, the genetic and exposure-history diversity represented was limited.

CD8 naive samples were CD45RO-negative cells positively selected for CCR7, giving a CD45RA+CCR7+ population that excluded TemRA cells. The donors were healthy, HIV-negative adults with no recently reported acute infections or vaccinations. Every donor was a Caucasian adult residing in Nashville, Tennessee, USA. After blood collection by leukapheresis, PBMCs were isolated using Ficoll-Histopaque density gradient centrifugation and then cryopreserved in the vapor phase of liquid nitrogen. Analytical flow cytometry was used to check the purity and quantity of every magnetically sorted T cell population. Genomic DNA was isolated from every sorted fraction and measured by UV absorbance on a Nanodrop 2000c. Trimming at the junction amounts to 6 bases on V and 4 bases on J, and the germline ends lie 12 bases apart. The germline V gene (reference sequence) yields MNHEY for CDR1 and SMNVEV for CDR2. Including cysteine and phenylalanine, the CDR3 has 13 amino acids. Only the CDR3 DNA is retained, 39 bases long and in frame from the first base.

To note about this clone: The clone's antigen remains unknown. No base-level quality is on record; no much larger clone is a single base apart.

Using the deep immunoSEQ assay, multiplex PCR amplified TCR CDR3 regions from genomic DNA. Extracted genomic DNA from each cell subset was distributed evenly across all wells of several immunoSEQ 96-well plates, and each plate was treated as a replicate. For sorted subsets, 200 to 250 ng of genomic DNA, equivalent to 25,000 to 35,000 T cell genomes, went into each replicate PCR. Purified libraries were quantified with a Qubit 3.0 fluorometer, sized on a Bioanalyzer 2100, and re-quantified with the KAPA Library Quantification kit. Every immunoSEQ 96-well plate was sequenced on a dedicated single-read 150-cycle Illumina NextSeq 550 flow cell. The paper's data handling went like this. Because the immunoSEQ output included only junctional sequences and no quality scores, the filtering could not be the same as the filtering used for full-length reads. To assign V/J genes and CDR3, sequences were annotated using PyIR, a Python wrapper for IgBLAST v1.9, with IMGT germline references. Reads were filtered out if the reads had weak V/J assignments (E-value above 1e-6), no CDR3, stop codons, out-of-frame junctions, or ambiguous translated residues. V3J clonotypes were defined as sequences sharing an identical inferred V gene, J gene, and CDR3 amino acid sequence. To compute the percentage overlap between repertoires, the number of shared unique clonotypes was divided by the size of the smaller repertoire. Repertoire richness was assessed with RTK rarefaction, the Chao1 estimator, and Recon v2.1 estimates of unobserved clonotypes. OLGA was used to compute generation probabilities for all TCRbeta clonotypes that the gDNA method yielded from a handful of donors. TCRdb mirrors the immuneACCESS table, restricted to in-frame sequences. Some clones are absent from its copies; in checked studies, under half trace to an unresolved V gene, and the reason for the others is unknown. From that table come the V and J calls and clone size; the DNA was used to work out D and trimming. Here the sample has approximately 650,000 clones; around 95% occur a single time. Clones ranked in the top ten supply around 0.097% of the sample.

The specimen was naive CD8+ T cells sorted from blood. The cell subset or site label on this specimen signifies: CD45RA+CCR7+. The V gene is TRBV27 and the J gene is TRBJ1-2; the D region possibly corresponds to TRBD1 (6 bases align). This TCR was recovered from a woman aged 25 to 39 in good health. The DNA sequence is TGTGCCAGCAGCTTGGGCAGGGGCTATGGCTACACCTTC. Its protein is CASSLGRGYGYTF.